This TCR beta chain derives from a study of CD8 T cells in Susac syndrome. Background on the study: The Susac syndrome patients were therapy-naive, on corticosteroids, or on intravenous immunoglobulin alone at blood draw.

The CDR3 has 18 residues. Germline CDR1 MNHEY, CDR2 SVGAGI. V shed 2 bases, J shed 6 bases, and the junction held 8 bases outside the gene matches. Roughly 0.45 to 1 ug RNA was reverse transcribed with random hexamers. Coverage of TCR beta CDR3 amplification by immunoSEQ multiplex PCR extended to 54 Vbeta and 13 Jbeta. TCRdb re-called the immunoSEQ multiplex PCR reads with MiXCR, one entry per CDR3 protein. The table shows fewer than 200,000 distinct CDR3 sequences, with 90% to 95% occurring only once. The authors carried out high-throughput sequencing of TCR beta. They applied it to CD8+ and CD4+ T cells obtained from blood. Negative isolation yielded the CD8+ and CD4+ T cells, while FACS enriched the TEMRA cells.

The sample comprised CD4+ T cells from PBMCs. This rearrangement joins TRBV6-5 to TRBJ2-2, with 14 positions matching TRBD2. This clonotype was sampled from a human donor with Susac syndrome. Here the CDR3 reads CASSYTPPGLAGAGELFF. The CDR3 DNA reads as TGTGCCAGCAGTTACACCCCGCCGGGACTAGCGGGGGCCGGGGAGCTGTTTTTT.